This T cell receptor beta chain was obtained from a study of blood T cell repertoires in COVID-19. Overall study: The samples span acute and convalescent COVID-19 from the United States, Italy and Spain. Nucleic acid was either cDNA or gDNA, and it came from T cells, B-cell-depleted T cells, or PBMCs.

The V end lost 0 bases, the J end lost 3 bases, and 13 bases lay between the germline ends. CDR1 SGHRS and CDR2 YFSETQ come from the germline V gene. The CDR3 covers 15 residues. Here immunoSEQ multiplex PCR was the method, and the copy in TCRdb shows in-frame clones only, minus some. The data show under 350,000 clones, less than 90% seen once. This TCR was recovered from a human donor in a cohort sampled during active COVID-19. This sequence joins TRBV5-1 and TRBJ2-7; TRBD2 is a possible D gene (5 bases). The sequencing input was peripheral blood. CDR3 residues: CASSLDGSSFYEQYF. In DNA, the CDR3 is TGCGCCAGCAGCTTGGATGGGAGTTCCTTCTACGAGCAGTACTTC.